This T cell receptor beta chain emerged from a study of blood T cell repertoires in COVID-19. Study overall: The United States, Italy and Spain were the sources of the acute and convalescent COVID-19 samples. PBMCs, B-cell-depleted T cells, or T cells were the source of the cDNA or gDNA that made up the material.

V dropped 7 bases and J dropped 4 bases, with 13 bases sitting between them. Per germline, CDR1 LNHDA and CDR2 SQIVND (reference sequence). The CDR3 totals 13 residues. In the source study's methods: Reference gene primer amplification gave nucleated cell count estimates. Generated by immunoSEQ multiplex PCR, the TCRdb table keeps only in-frame clones and is missing some. That table is the source of V, J and clone size, and D and trimming were worked out from the DNA. In the table there are about 28,000 clones, about two thirds of which are singletons. The chain carries TRBV19 and TRBJ1-2; D is undetermined. The sequence came from a boy between 2 and 10 years old with active or convalescent COVID-19. Sequences were obtained from peripheral blood. This CDR3 reads CASMSGAFYGYTF. DNA of the CDR3: TGTGCCAGTATGAGCGGAGCCTTCTATGGCTACACCTTC.